Each of the 31 T cell receptor beta chains below was sequenced from the same sample in a study of blood T cell repertoires in COVID-19. The method was immunoSEQ multiplex PCR; TCRdb's version includes in-frame clones alone and lacks a portion of them. The sample lists roughly 240,000 clones, over 65% seen once, with 4.6% in the top ten. What was sequenced was peripheral blood. The receptor set was obtained from a man aged 55 to 70 who had recovered from COVID-19.

This clone was counted once. The chain employs TRBV29-1 and TRBJ2-7, with 9 bases lining up with TRBD1. J was trimmed by 3 bases and V by 8 bases; bases with no gene match: 5. The CDR3 sequence is 12 residues long. Germline V gene data show CDR1 as SQVTM and CDR2 as ANQGSEA. The CDR3: CSIQGALYEQYF. The CDR3 coding sequence is TGCAGCATACAGGGGGCCCTCTACGAGCAGTACTTC.

This sequence joins TRBV2 and TRBJ2-7; D gene unclear. The CDR3 has 12 amino acids. CDR1 SNHLY and CDR2 FYNNEI come from the germline V gene. Trimming removed 4 bases from V and 6 bases from J, with 10 bases in between. This chain's CDR3 is CASSGEKREQYF. CDR3 nucleotide sequence: TGTGCCAGCAGTGGAGAAAAGCGCGAGCAGTACTTC.

The V call is TRBV4-1, the J call TRBJ1-1; D remains ambiguous. The CDR3 contains 15 residues. Germline V gives CDR1 MGHRA, CDR2 YSYEKL. Trimming shortened V by 4 bases and J by 0 bases, and 12 bases separated the two germline ends. CDR3 nucleotide sequence: TGCGCCAGCAGCCGAGGAGACCCAGTGAACACTGAAGCTTTCTTT. As protein: CASSRGDPVNTEAFF.

V usage is TRBV27 and J usage is TRBJ2-3, with 8 bases matching TRBD2. This CDR3 is 15 amino acids long. Germline loops: CDR1 MNHEY, CDR2 SMNVEV (reference sequence). The V and J ends lost 3 bases and 4 bases, in that order; junction bases with no gene match: 6. CDR3 nucleotide sequence: TGTGCCAGCAGTTTCAAGCGGGGGAAGGCAGATACGCAGTATTTT. This gives the protein CASSFKRGKADTQYF.

The chain uses TRBV7-9 and TRBJ2-1; 8 bases fit TRBD2. CDR3 length: 15 residues. V was clipped by 5 bases and J by 9 bases; unmatched bases: 12. In germline, CDR1 is SEHNR, CDR2 FQNEAQ (reference sequence). CDR3 sequence: CASSLAGGLSSEQFF. CDR3 sequence (DNA): TGTGCCAGCAGCCTGGCGGGAGGCCTTTCCAGTGAGCAGTTCTTC.

The chain links TRBV3-1 (or the pseudogene TRBV3-2) to TRBJ2-2, with unresolved D. The CDR3 runs to 16 residues. The germline V and J ends were trimmed by 8 bases and 1 base, with 17 bases remaining between them. Per germline, CDR1 LGHDT and CDR2 YNNKEL (reference sequence). CDR3 in amino acids: CASEPPAGMNTGELFF. The DNA for the CDR3 is TGTGCCAGCGAGCCGCCCGCAGGAATGAACACCGGGGAGCTGTTTTTT.

V is TRBV12-3 or TRBV12-4 and J is TRBJ2-7, with 9 bases identical to TRBD1. There are 13 residues in the CDR3. With 6 bases clipped from V and 7 bases from J, the junction kept 7 bases outside the gene matches. CDR3 DNA sequence: TGTGCCAGCAGCATTCGACAGGGGGGAGAGCAGTACTTC. Translation: CASSIRQGGEQYF.

The chain links TRBV12-3 or TRBV12-4 to TRBJ2-7; D not certain. The CDR3 is 12 amino acids. The chain's CDR3 is CASSFGYQANRV. The CDR3 coding sequence is TGTGCCAGCAGTTTTGGGTACCAGGCTAATCGTGTC.

J is TRBJ1-2 and V is TRBV29-1; 10 positions match TRBD1. The V gene's germline CDR1 is SQVTM and CDR2 ANQGSEA. The CDR3 runs to 13 residues. Unmatched junction bases numbered 5, after V lost 3 bases and J lost 7 bases. This CDR3 is CSVEGQGISGYTF. The CDR3 DNA sequence: TGCAGCGTTGAGGGACAGGGGATCTCTGGCTACACCTTC. Full variable domain (rest looked up from reference TRBV29-1 and TRBJ1-2): SAVISQKPSRDICQRGTSLTIQCQVDSQVTMMFWYRQQPGQSLTLIATANQGSEATYESGFVIDKFPISRPNLTFSTLTVSNMSPEDSSIYLCSVEGQGISGYTFGSGTRLTVV.

The V call is TRBV6-1, the J call TRBJ2-1; D unresolved. In germline, CDR1 is MNHNS, CDR2 SASEGT. Trimming shortened V by 3 bases and J by 0 bases, and 9 bases separated the two germline ends. CDR3 length: 15 amino acids. CDR3 loop: CASSEYGSSYNEQFF. In nucleotides, the CDR3 is TGTGCCAGCAGTGAGTATGGTAGCTCCTACAATGAGCAGTTCTTC.

In its sample, this clone was seen once. The gene calls are TRBV24-1 and TRBJ1-6; TRBD1 matches at 7 bases. V trimming: 3 bases; J trimming: 0 bases; junction bases outside the gene matches: 16. CDR1 KGHDR and CDR2 SFDVKD come from the germline V gene. The length of the CDR3 is 21 residues. CDR3 bases: TGTGCCACCAGTGATCCGTCCCCCGGACAGGTTCTAAGCTCCTATAATTCACCCCTCCACTTT. Amino acid sequence: CATSDPSPGQVLSSYNSPLHF.

J is TRBJ2-1 and V is TRBV30, with 7 bases identical to TRBD2. Germline V CDR1 and CDR2: GTSNPN, SVGIG (reference sequence). The CDR3 runs 15 residues. Germline trimming cut 1 base from V and 6 bases from J; bases unmatched to any gene: 9. The CDR3 coding sequence is TGTGCCTGGAGTGGAGTCGAGCGGGATGGCAATGAGCAGTTCTTC. This encodes CAWSGVERDGNEQFF.

Concerning this clone: This same CDR3 is encoded by further DNA sequences in the sample. This chain connects TRBV5-5 to TRBJ2-3, with 7 nucleotides matching TRBD1. CDR1 and CDR2 from the germline V gene are SGHKS and YYEKEE (reference sequence). Germline trimming cut 2 bases from V and 4 bases from J; bases unmatched to any gene: 1. The CDR3 runs 13 residues. The CDR3 nucleotides are TGTGCCAGCAGCTTTCAGGGGGCAGATACGCAGTATTTT. Residues: CASSFQGADTQYF.

CDR3 region: CASSESPGQALNQPQHF. The DNA for the CDR3 is TGTGCCAGCAGTGAATCACCAGGACAGGCGCTCAATCAGCCCCAGCATTTT. The V call is TRBV6-1, the J call TRBJ1-5; 7 nucleotides match TRBD1. The CDR3 loop spans 17 amino acids. Looked up from germline, CDR1 is MNHNS and CDR2 is SASEGT. The V gene end was trimmed by 2 bases and the J gene end by 3 bases; junction bases not matched to a gene: 10.

The gene calls are TRBV2 and TRBJ1-2; D remains unclear. V was shortened by 4 bases and J by 8 bases, with 17 bases between the two germline ends. CDR3 size: 14 residues. Germline V gene data show CDR1 as SNHLY and CDR2 as FYNNEI. This chain's CDR3 is CASSAGKQIAGYTF. CDR3 sequence (DNA): TGTGCCAGCAGTGCGGGGAAACAGATTGCGGGCTACACCTTC.

CDR3 in amino acids: CASSTGQINQPQHF. In DNA form, the CDR3 reads TGCGCCAGCAGCACCGGACAGATCAATCAGCCCCAGCATTTT. The chain links TRBV5-1 to TRBJ1-5, with D possibly TRBD1 on 6 matching bases. V lost 4 bases and J lost 3, with 11 bases in between. This CDR3 comprises 14 residues. Germline V gene data show CDR1 as SGHRS and CDR2 as YFSETQ.

The chain has TRBV10-1 and TRBJ2-1; TRBD2 agrees at 11 bases. Germline CDR1 WNHNN, CDR2 SYGVQD (reference sequence). The CDR3 runs 17 residues. V gave up 3 bases and J gave up 4 bases; unmatched junction bases: 8. CDR3 sequence (DNA): TGCGCCAGCAGTGATCCCGGACTAGCGGGTTCTTACAATGAGCAGTTCTTC. Translation: CASSDPGLAGSYNEQFF.

V is TRBV7-6 and J is TRBJ2-7, with 9 positions matching TRBD2. The CDR3 covers 17 residues. V trimming: 6 bases; J trimming: 0 bases; junction bases outside the gene matches: 12. Germline CDR1 is SGHVS and CDR2 is FNYEAQ. The CDR3 is CASSSRSSGRDSYEQYF. CDR3 DNA sequence: TGTGCCAGCAGTAGCCGTAGTAGCGGGAGAGACTCCTACGAGCAGTACTTC.

The V and J genes are TRBV9 and TRBJ2-5; tentative D call: TRBD1 (5 bases). The germline V and J ends were trimmed by 0 bases and 5 bases, with 14 bases remaining between them. This CDR3 has 15 residues. The germline V gene encodes CDR1 SGDLS and CDR2 YYNGEE. CDR3 residues: CASSVDPGPGETQYF. As DNA, the CDR3 is TGTGCCAGCAGCGTAGACCCAGGGCCCGGGGAGACCCAGTACTTC.

The rearrangement joins TRBV19 to TRBJ2-7; D is unclear. Germline CDR1 is LNHDA and CDR2 is SQIVND (reference sequence). V shed 1 base and J shed 5 bases, with 12 bases lying between them. The CDR3 has 14 residues. CDR3 sequence: CASSIGRRLNEQYF. The CDR3 DNA sequence: TGTGCCAGTAGTATAGGACGCCGACTTAACGAGCAGTACTTC.

The chain joins TRBV2 to TRBJ1-2, with D possibly TRBD1 on 6 matching bases. Germline assignment: CDR1 SNHLY and CDR2 FYNNEI. The germline V and J ends were trimmed by 5 bases and 4 bases, with 11 bases remaining between them. The CDR3 extends over 13 amino acids. CDR3 bases: TGTGCCAGCAGTATACAGGGTTCCTATGGCTACACCTTC. Translated: CASSIQGSYGYTF.

This clone was recorded a few times. The gene calls are TRBV6-1 and TRBJ2-3; D call uncertain. The CDR3 spans 14 residues. Germline loops: CDR1 MNHNS, CDR2 SASEGT. V lost 0 bases to trimming and J lost 8 bases, with 12 bases between them. The DNA for the CDR3 is TGTGCCAGCAGTGAAGCATACCGACGAGGTACGCAGTATTTT. Its protein product is CASSEAYRRGTQYF.

This chain joins TRBV15 and TRBJ2-5; D is ambiguous. The CDR3 runs 13 residues. Germline CDR1 LNHNV, CDR2 YYDKDF (reference sequence). Deletions cut 3 bases from V and 5 bases from J, with 10 bases between. CDR3 amino acids: CATSRDTRETQYF. CDR3 coding DNA: TGTGCCACCAGCAGGGATACCAGGGAGACCCAGTACTTC.

V usage is TRBV29-1 and J usage is TRBJ2-7, with 9 bases fitting TRBD2. The CDR3 sequence is 13 residues long. The germline V gene has CDR1 SQVTM and CDR2 ANQGSEA. The trim removed 6 bases at V and 6 bases at J, leaving 9 bases unmatched. The CDR3: CSVKSGGIGEQYF. The CDR3 DNA reads as TGCAGCGTCAAGAGCGGGGGGATTGGCGAGCAGTACTTC.

This chain joins TRBV10-3 and TRBJ2-7; possibly TRBD1 for D (6 bases). The ends were cut back, 3 bases at V and 5 bases at J, with 20 bases in the middle. CDR1 and CDR2 (germline): ENHRY, SYGVKD. The CDR3 has 16 residues. CDR3 sequence: CAISDPPTGQGDEQYF. CDR3 in DNA: TGTGCCATCAGTGACCCCCCCACAGGGCAGGGAGACGAGCAGTACTTC.

J is TRBJ2-2 and V is TRBV5-1, with D perhaps TRBD2 (5 bases). Germline values: CDR1 SGHRS, CDR2 YFSETQ. The germline V and J ends were trimmed by 4 bases and 2 bases, with 9 bases remaining between them. The CDR3 sequence is 14 residues long. This chain's CDR3 is CASSAGINTGELFF. The CDR3 nucleotides read TGCGCCAGCAGCGCCGGGATCAACACCGGGGAGCTGTTTTTT.

The chain uses TRBV25-1 and TRBJ2-5, with a weak D call TRBD1 (6 bases). Per germline, CDR1 MGHDK and CDR2 SYGVNS. The CDR3 covers 12 residues. Trimming removed 6 bases at V and 2 bases at J, with 7 bases between. The chain's CDR3 is CASRRGQETQYF. CDR3 DNA sequence: TGTGCCAGCAGGAGGGGGCAAGAGACCCAGTACTTC.

This clone was found a few times. The chain couples TRBV27 to TRBJ1-6, with 7 bases identical to TRBD1. V gave up 4 bases and J gave up 6 bases; unmatched junction bases: 12. The CDR3 loop spans 17 amino acids. Germline assignment: CDR1 MNHEY and CDR2 SMNVEV (reference sequence). CDR3 residues: CASSSPLRQGPNSPLHF. CDR3 DNA: TGTGCCAGCAGTTCGCCCCTTCGACAGGGACCTAATTCACCCCTCCACTTT.

The V and J genes are TRBV2 and TRBJ2-5, with D perhaps TRBD1 (5 bases). CDR3 length equals 13 residues. Per germline, CDR1 SNHLY and CDR2 FYNNEI. V lost 6 bases, J lost 4 bases, and 12 bases lay in between. The CDR3 DNA is TGTGCCAGCAGAAGGGGTGCTGGAGAGACCCAGTACTTC. This sequence encodes CASRRGAGETQYF. Looking up the rest from reference TRBV2 and TRBJ2-5 gives the full variable domain: EPEVTQTPSHQVTQMGQEVILRCVPISNHLYFYWYRQILGQKVEFLVSFYNNEISEKSEIFDDQFSVERPDGSNFTLKIRSTKLEDSAMYFCASRRGAGETQYFGPGTRLLVL.

This chain joins TRBV6-4 and TRBJ2-3; TRBD2 aligns across 10 bases. V dropped 4 bases and J dropped 5; count of bases not matched to a gene: 6. The CDR3 contains 15 residues. CDR1 is MRHNA and CDR2 is SNTAGT in the germline V gene. The CDR3 bases are TGTGCCAGCAGTGCGCTAGCGGGAGTTGGAGATACGCAGTATTTT. Translating it yields CASSALAGVGDTQYF.

The CDR3 is CASSRAGAATGELFF. In nucleotides, the CDR3 is TGTGCCAGCAGCCGAGCGGGAGCTGCAACCGGGGAGCTGTTTTTT. This chain uses TRBV5-4 with TRBJ2-2; the match to TRBD2 covers 8 bases. The CDR3 covers 15 residues. Trimming removed 4 bases from V and 5 bases from J; junction bases left unmatched: 7. Germline V gives CDR1 SGHNT, CDR2 YYREEE (reference sequence).